This T cell receptor beta chain came from a study of cytomegalovirus exposure and HLA in healthy donors. Overall study context: Early on, a data release was issued that held roughly 80 million unique TCRs from HLA-typed donors. Study results and caveats: A later analysis associated 16,000 or so TCR beta sequences with HLA alleles at a 0.05 false discovery rate. Fewer N-insertions than the roughly 670-donor mean were reportedly shown by an Asian-associated ancestry cluster in a later analysis. Earlier analysis yielded a pattern in which most TCR beta V segments were productive about 90% or about 30% of the time.

Points on this clone: Its antigen remains unidentified.

13 Jbeta primers and 60 Vbeta primers were used for the PCR. The data were produced by immunoSEQ multiplex PCR, yet TCRdb's version contains in-frame clones alone and is incomplete. This repertoire comprises 75,000 to 90,000 clones; its ten largest clones make up 1.3% to 1.5%. This receptor was taken from a woman aged 55-69 years in good health and CMV-seronegative. The specimen sequenced was PBMCs.

In DNA form, the CDR3 reads TGTGCCAGCAGCCGATATAGGACAGGGCCAAACACCGGGGAGCTGTTTTTT. It translates to CASSRYRTGPNTGELFF. This sequence joins TRBV7-3 and TRBJ2-2, with 8 bases fitting TRBD1. Unmatched junction bases numbered 10, after V lost 5 bases and J lost 2 bases. CDR1 SGHTA and CDR2 FQGTGA come from the germline V gene. The CDR3 runs 17 residues.